A single sample gave rise to the 12 T cell receptor beta chains below, sequenced in a study of shared clonotypes between healthy human individuals (dated by TCRdb to 2019 to 2021). For the CD8 naive samples, CD45RO-negative cells were positively selected for CCR7, yielding a CD45RA+CCR7+ population from which TemRA cells were excluded. Library preparation used the immunoSEQ multiplex PCR assay. TCRdb holds this immuneACCESS table with in-frame rearrangements only. Some clones are missing; in checked studies, unresolved V genes explain under half, and the rest has no known cause. The sample has millions of clones on record, approximately 94% of them singletons. The ten largest account for around 1.7% of the sample. The specimen was naive CD8+ T cells from PBMCs. According to the study, the label for this sample's cell subset or site signals: CD45RA+CCR7+. Receptors were obtained from a man aged 18-30 years in good health. Some clones in this sample may be carry-over from other donors' samples.

The chain joins TRBV4-1 to TRBJ2-5; TRBD2 matches at 10 bases. The junction had 7 bases not matched to a gene; V was cut back by 4 bases and J by 5 bases. Germline V gene data show CDR1 as MGHRA and CDR2 as YSYEKL. There are 15 residues in the CDR3. The CDR3: CASSLPSGSGETQYF. The DNA for the CDR3 is TGCGCCAGCAGCCTCCCTAGCGGGAGTGGCGAGACCCAGTACTTC.

The chain links TRBV5-1 to TRBJ2-3, with 9 bases identical to TRBD2. V trimming: 3 bases; J trimming: 5 bases; junction bases outside the gene matches: 13. Per germline, CDR1 SGHRS and CDR2 YFSETQ. The CDR3 totals 17 residues. Here the CDR3 reads CASSSGSGRVREDTQYF. Here the CDR3 DNA reads TGCGCCAGCAGCTCCGGTAGCGGGAGAGTTCGGGAAGATACGCAGTATTTT.

The chain employs TRBV6-5 and TRBJ1-1; 7 positions match TRBD1. Germline CDR1 is MNHEY and CDR2 is SVGAGI. V shed 2 bases and J 6 bases; nucleotides not matched to a gene: 6. CDR3 length: 14 amino acids. CDR3 sequence: CASSYRTGASEAFF. For the CDR3, the DNA is TGTGCCAGCAGTTACAGAACAGGGGCCTCTGAAGCTTTCTTT.

This rearrangement joins TRBV28 to TRBJ1-5, with TRBD1 matching over 7 bases. Trimming took 6 bases from V and 7 from J; bases not matched to a gene: 6. Germline values: CDR1 MDHEN, CDR2 SYDVKM. The length of the CDR3 is 13 residues. CDR3 sequence reads: CASREQGSQPQHF. In DNA form, the CDR3 reads TGTGCCAGCAGGGAACAGGGGAGCCAGCCCCAGCATTTT.

The chain uses TRBV11-2 and TRBJ2-7; 9 bases align to TRBD1. V dropped 2 bases and J dropped 2; count of bases not matched to a gene: 4. The length of the CDR3 is 15 residues. Germline V gives CDR1 SGHAT, CDR2 FQNNGV. The CDR3 region has the DNA TGTGCCAGCAGCTTAACCGGGACAGGGCCCTACGAGCAGTACTTC. It encodes CASSLTGTGPYEQYF.

The rearrangement links TRBV4-3 to TRBJ2-7; 13 positions agree with TRBD2. Germline CDR1 and CDR2: LGHNA and YSLEER. The CDR3 has 15 residues. V shed 4 bases and J 3 bases; nucleotides not matched to a gene: 3. CDR3 in amino acids: CASSPRLAGGYEQYF. The CDR3 DNA reads TGCGCCAGCAGCCCTAGACTAGCGGGAGGCTACGAGCAGTACTTC.

The chain has TRBV7-9 and TRBJ2-1; D tentatively fits TRBD1 or TRBD2 (6 bases each). The CDR3 length is 16 residues. Germline CDR1 reads SEHNR; CDR2 reads FQNEAQ (reference sequence). V was pared by 2 bases and J by 0 bases, with 11 bases between. The chain's CDR3 is CASSLRGGSSYNEQFF. The CDR3 DNA reads TGTGCCAGCAGCTTACGAGGGGGGAGCTCCTACAATGAGCAGTTCTTC.

This CDR3 reads CASSLVGLAGTSTDTQYF. The CDR3 DNA reads TGCGCCAGCAGCTTGGTGGGACTAGCGGGAACGAGCACAGATACGCAGTATTTT. The chain uses TRBV5-1 and TRBJ2-3; TRBD2 matches 13 bases. The V gene's germline CDR1 is SGHRS and CDR2 YFSETQ. This CDR3 has 18 amino acids. Trimming took 0 bases from V and 0 from J; bases not matched to a gene: 4.

The V and J genes are TRBV6-5 and TRBJ2-1; D is unclear. Trimming removed 2 bases from V and 5 bases from J, with 7 bases in between. Germline V gene lookup returns CDR1 MNHEY and CDR2 SVGAGI. The CDR3 covers 13 residues. In DNA, the CDR3 is TGTGCCAGCAGTTACGGCCTAGACAATGAGCAGTTCTTC. It is translated as CASSYGLDNEQFF.

The chain employs TRBV2 and TRBJ2-7; D is undetermined. Between the trimmed V and J ends, which lost 7 bases and 2 bases, there was a span of 15 bases. The V gene's germline CDR1 is SNHLY and CDR2 FYNNEI. The CDR3 sequence is 14 residues long. Written as DNA, the CDR3 is TGTGCCAGCACTGGTTTCGATTTCACCTACGAGCAGTACTTC. Translating it yields CASTGFDFTYEQYF.

The chain employs TRBV27 and TRBJ1-1; D unresolved. V lost 6 bases, J lost 11 bases, and 19 bases lay in between. From germline, CDR1 is MNHEY and CDR2 SMNVEV (reference sequence). The CDR3 runs to 13 residues. This chain's CDR3 is CASSIGNPANAFF. In DNA, the CDR3 is TGTGCCAGCAGCATCGGAAATCCGGCGAACGCTTTCTTT.

The rearrangement joins TRBV7-9 to TRBJ2-5; 9 bases match TRBD1. This CDR3 is built from 12 residues. The germline V gene encodes CDR1 SEHNR and CDR2 FQNEAQ (reference sequence). The J segment lost 4 bases and the V segment lost 9 bases, leaving 3 bases of the junction unmatched. The CDR3 DNA is TGTGCCAGTGACAGGGGGGGAGAGACCCAGTACTTC. This gives the protein CASDRGGETQYF.